The 22 T cell receptor beta chains below come from one sample, sequenced in a study of blood T cell repertoires in COVID-19. The method was immunoSEQ multiplex PCR; TCRdb's version includes in-frame clones alone and lacks a portion of them. The sample holds about 97,000 clones, about 89% seen once. Source material: peripheral blood. The receptors were sampled from a human donor in a cohort sampled during active COVID-19.

V and J are TRBV6-7 and TRBJ1-2; 9 bases are a match to TRBD1. TRBV6-7 is assigned to the ORF class and has an uncertain function. This CDR3 has 14 residues. J lost 2 bases, V lost 6 bases, and 4 bases had no gene match. The CDR3 region has the DNA TGTGCCAGCAGGCCGGGACAGGGAAACTATGGCTACACCTTC. The encoded protein is CASRPGQGNYGYTF.

The chain employs TRBV7-2 and TRBJ1-2; 7 nucleotides line up with TRBD1. This CDR3 is built from 15 residues. V shed 5 bases, J shed 8 bases, and the junction held 14 bases outside the gene matches. In germline, CDR1 is SGHTA, CDR2 FQGNSA. The CDR3 DNA is TGTGCCAGCAGCCAACGGACAGGCCCCTCAGGGGGCTACACCTTC. This sequence encodes CASSQRTGPSGGYTF.

The chain has TRBV24-1 and TRBJ2-1, with D perhaps matching TRBD1 (6 bases). Germline V gives CDR1 KGHDR, CDR2 SFDVKD. The ends were cut back, 9 bases at V and 4 bases at J, with 9 bases in the middle. CDR3 length equals 12 residues. CDR3 coding DNA: TGTGCCACCGGACAGAATTACAATGAGCAGTTCTTC. Its translation is CATGQNYNEQFF.

This clone appeared once. The CDR3, as DNA: TGTGCCAGCAGCTTAGACGCTAGCGGGAGTCGAGAGACCCAGTACTTC. It yields the protein CASSLDASGSRETQYF. The chain recombines TRBV11-2 with TRBJ2-5, with TRBD2 identical over 10 bases. CDR1 and CDR2 from the germline V gene are SGHAT and FQNNGV. Germline trimming cut 0 bases from V and 4 bases from J; bases unmatched to any gene: 5. The CDR3 loop spans 16 amino acids. Full variable domain (remainder filled in from reference TRBV11-2 and TRBJ2-5): EAGVAQSPRYKIIEKRQSVAFWCNPISGHATLYWYQQILGQGPKLLIQFQNNGVVDDSQLPKDRFSAERLKGVDSTLKIQPAKLEDSAVYLCASSLDASGSRETQYFGPGTRLLVL.

The chain is built from TRBV7-3 and TRBJ1-2; TRBD1 agrees at 8 bases. Germline V gene lookup returns CDR1 SGHTA and CDR2 FQGTGA. The CDR3 loop spans 15 amino acids. Unmatched junction bases numbered 11, after V lost 5 bases and J lost 6 bases. The CDR3 loop reads CASSINPGGWNGYTF. The CDR3 DNA sequence: TGTGCCAGCAGCATAAACCCAGGGGGCTGGAATGGCTACACCTTC.

This clone was seen only once. The CDR3 DNA sequence: TGCGCCAGCAGCTTGTCAGGGCATGGCTACACCTTC. This sequence encodes CASSLSGHGYTF. The chain employs TRBV5-1 and TRBJ1-2; possibly TRBD1 for D (5 bases). This CDR3 spans 12 amino acids. V lost 1 base and J lost 6, with 7 bases in between. Germline V gene sequence: CDR1 SGHRS, CDR2 YFSETQ.

The chain combines TRBV5-1 with TRBJ2-2, with 9 nucleotides matching TRBD1. Germline V lookup: CDR1 SGHRS, CDR2 YFSETQ. J lost 5 bases, V lost 2 bases, and 4 bases had no gene match. CDR3 size: 15 residues. CDR3 loop: CASSLLDRGTGELFF. The CDR3 DNA sequence: TGCGCCAGCAGCTTATTAGACAGGGGGACCGGGGAGCTGTTTTTT.

The chain has TRBV5-1 and TRBJ2-3; TRBD2 might be the D (6 bases). Trimming removed 4 bases from V and 11 bases from J, with 20 bases in between. CDR1 SGHRS and CDR2 YFSETQ come from the germline V gene. This CDR3 spans 14 amino acids. Here the CDR3 DNA reads TGCGCCAGCAGCCAACCGGGACTCCCTCCAGGGCAGTATTTT. Protein product: CASSQPGLPPGQYF.

The chain carries TRBV29-1 and TRBJ2-1, with D possibly TRBD1 on 5 matching bases. The CDR3 sequence is 13 residues long. V lost 7 bases and J lost 7, with 17 bases in between. CDR1 and CDR2 (germline): SQVTM, ANQGSEA. The CDR3 nucleotides read TGCAGCGCCGGACACGGGCCGTGGAATGAGCAGTTCTTC. Translation: CSAGHGPWNEQFF.

This chain links TRBV6-2 or TRBV6-3 with TRBJ2-2; the match to TRBD2 covers 10 bases. This CDR3 has 17 residues. Trimming at V came to 2 bases and at J to 6 bases, leaving 9 bases not matched to a gene. From germline, CDR1 is MNHEY and CDR2 SVGEGT. This CDR3 reads CASSYRGPSGSSGELFF. The CDR3 DNA is TGTGCCAGCAGTTACCGGGGGCCTAGCGGGAGTTCCGGGGAGCTGTTTTTT.

This chain connects TRBV24-1 to TRBJ2-5; 9 positions match TRBD1. V lost 6 bases, J lost 5 bases, and 9 bases stayed unmatched. The length of the CDR3 is 15 residues. Germline V gene data show CDR1 as KGHDR and CDR2 as SFDVKD. This chain's CDR3 is CATSLGGQGQETQYF. The CDR3 nucleotides read TGTGCCACCAGTTTAGGAGGACAGGGGCAGGAGACCCAGTACTTC.

The chain recombines TRBV18 with TRBJ1-5, with 7 bases matching TRBD1. V trimming: 4 bases; J trimming: 3 bases; junction bases outside the gene matches: 12. Germline V CDR1 and CDR2: KGHSH, LQKENI. This CDR3 has 17 residues. In DNA, the CDR3 is TGTGCCAGCTCACTCGACAGGGCGTCCGGAAACAATCAGCCCCAGCATTTT. It is translated as CASSLDRASGNNQPQHF.

V gene TRBV7-8 combines with J gene TRBJ2-1; 8 bases are a match to TRBD2. Germline lookup yields CDR1 SGHVS and CDR2 FQNEAQ. V was clipped by 4 bases and J by 3 bases; unmatched bases: 8. This CDR3 is built from 16 residues. CDR3 sequence: CASSSGGASRYNEQFF. In DNA, the CDR3 is TGTGCCAGCAGCTCGGGGGGGGCTTCTCGCTACAATGAGCAGTTCTTC.

The chain combines TRBV5-1 with TRBJ2-3, with a possible D match to TRBD2 (6 bases). The CDR3 is 16 amino acids. V lost 4 bases and J lost 0, with 15 bases in between. Germline V gene data show CDR1 as SGHRS and CDR2 as YFSETQ. The CDR3: CASSLDRGTSTDTQYF. The CDR3 nucleotides read TGCGCCAGCAGCCTCGACCGGGGGACTAGCACAGATACGCAGTATTTT.

The gene calls are TRBV9 and TRBJ2-2; TRBD2 is a possible D gene (6 bases). Trimming removed 4 bases at V and 0 bases at J, with 16 bases between. Germline values: CDR1 SGDLS, CDR2 YYNGEE. CDR3 length: 17 amino acids. CDR3 in amino acids: CASSPSAREANTGELFF. In DNA form, the CDR3 reads TGTGCCAGCAGCCCCAGCGCGCGGGAAGCGAACACCGGGGAGCTGTTTTTT.

CDR3 region: CASSLDPRGRDYEQYF. CDR3 coding DNA: TGTGCCAGCAGCTTAGATCCGCGGGGGAGGGACTACGAGCAGTACTTC. V and J are TRBV7-8 and TRBJ2-7, with TRBD2 matching over 7 bases. The CDR3 consists of 16 residues. Germline loops: CDR1 SGHVS, CDR2 FQNEAQ. V lost 1 base to trimming and J lost 3 bases; unmatched junction nucleotides: 9.

The chain employs TRBV11-2 and TRBJ2-7, with D possibly matching TRBD1 (6 bases). Germline V gene sequence: CDR1 SGHAT, CDR2 FQNNGV. Trimming pared 2 bases from V and 0 bases from J, leaving 8 bases between. CDR3 length: 14 amino acids. The CDR3 bases are TGTGCCAGCAGCTTAATGGGGGCCTCCTACGAGCAGTACTTC. Protein sequence: CASSLMGASYEQYF.

V usage is TRBV6-5 and J usage is TRBJ1-2; D is ambiguous. The CDR3 extends over 14 amino acids. CDR1 is MNHEY and CDR2 is SVGAGI in the germline V gene. V lost 2 bases and J 6 bases, leaving 13 bases between the germline ends. CDR3 DNA: TGTGCCAGCAGTTACGGCCGGGTCAGAGATGGCTACACCTTC. This sequence encodes CASSYGRVRDGYTF.

This chain joins TRBV7-9 and TRBJ1-2, with 7 bases aligning to TRBD1. Germline trimming cut 2 bases from V and 7 bases from J; bases unmatched to any gene: 13. Germline lookup yields CDR1 SEHNR and CDR2 FQNEAQ (reference sequence). The CDR3 consists of 16 residues. DNA of the CDR3: TGTGCCAGCAGCTTATGGGTCCTGACAGGGCGAGGTGGCTACACCTTC. Protein sequence: CASSLWVLTGRGGYTF. Complete variable domain (other parts from reference TRBV7-9 and TRBJ1-2): DTGVSQNPRHKITKRGQNVTFRCDPISEHNRLYWYRQTLGQGPEFLTYFQNEAQLEKSRLLSDRFSAERPKGSFSTLEIQRTEQGDSAMYLCASSLWVLTGRGGYTFGSGTRLTVV.

The CDR3 DNA follows: TGCAGTGCTAGTGAACAAAGGACTAGCCGCTACAATGAGCAGTTCTTC. It translates to CSASEQRTSRYNEQFF. V is TRBV20-1 and J is TRBJ2-1; 8 bases agree with TRBD2. J gave up 3 bases and V 3 bases, and 10 bases lay outside the gene matches. The CDR3 covers 16 residues. The germline V gene has CDR1 DFQATT and CDR2 SNEGSKA (reference sequence).

V is TRBV20-1 and J is TRBJ1-2; the match to TRBD1 covers 10 bases. Trimming cost V 7 bases and J 7 bases; bases outside gene matches: 3. The CDR3 has 11 amino acids. Per germline, CDR1 DFQATT and CDR2 SNEGSKA (reference sequence). The CDR3 sequence: CSVTGGFGYTF. CDR3 bases: TGCAGTGTGACAGGGGGCTTTGGCTACACCTTC.

The rearrangement uses TRBV9 and TRBJ1-1, with TRBD1 matching 8 bases. The CDR3 contains 15 residues. Per germline, CDR1 SGDLS and CDR2 YYNGEE. Trimming took 4 bases from V and 1 from J; bases not matched to a gene: 6. The CDR3 sequence is CASSSQGDWNTEAFF. In DNA, the CDR3 is TGTGCCAGCAGCTCACAGGGGGATTGGAACACTGAAGCTTTCTTT.